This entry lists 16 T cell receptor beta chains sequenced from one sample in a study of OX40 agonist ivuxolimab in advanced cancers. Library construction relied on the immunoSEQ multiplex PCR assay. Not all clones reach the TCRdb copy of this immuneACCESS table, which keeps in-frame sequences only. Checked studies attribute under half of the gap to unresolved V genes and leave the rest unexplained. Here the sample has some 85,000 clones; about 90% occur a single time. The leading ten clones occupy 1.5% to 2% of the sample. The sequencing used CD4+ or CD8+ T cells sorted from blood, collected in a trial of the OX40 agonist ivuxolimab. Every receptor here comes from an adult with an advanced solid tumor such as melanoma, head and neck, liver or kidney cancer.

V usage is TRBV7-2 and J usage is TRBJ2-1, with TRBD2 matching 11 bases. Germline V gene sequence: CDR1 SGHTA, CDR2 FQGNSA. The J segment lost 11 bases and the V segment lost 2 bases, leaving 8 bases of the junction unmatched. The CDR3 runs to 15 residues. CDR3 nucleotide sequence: TGTGCCAGCAGCTTAACCGGGACTAGCGGAGGAAAGCAGTTCTTC. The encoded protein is CASSLTGTSGGKQFF.

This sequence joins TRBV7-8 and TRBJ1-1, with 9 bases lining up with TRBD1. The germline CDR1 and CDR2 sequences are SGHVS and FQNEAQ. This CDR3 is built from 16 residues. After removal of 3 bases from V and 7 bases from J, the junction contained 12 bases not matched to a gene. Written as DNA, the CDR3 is TGTGCCAGCAGCTTTGGGACAGGGAGAGGGAATGGTGAAGCTTTCTTT. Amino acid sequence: CASSFGTGRGNGEAFF.

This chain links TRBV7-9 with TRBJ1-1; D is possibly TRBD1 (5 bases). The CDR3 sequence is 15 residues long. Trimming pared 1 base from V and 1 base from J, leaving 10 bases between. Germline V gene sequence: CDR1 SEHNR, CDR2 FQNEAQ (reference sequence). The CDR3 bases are TGTGCCAGCAGCTTAGGAGAGACAGCGAACACTGAAGCTTTCTTT. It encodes CASSLGETANTEAFF. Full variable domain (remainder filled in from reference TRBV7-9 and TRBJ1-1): DTGVSQNPRHKITKRGQNVTFRCDPISEHNRLYWYRQTLGQGPEFLTYFQNEAQLEKSRLLSDRFSAERPKGSFSTLEIQRTEQGDSAMYLCASSLGETANTEAFFGQGTRLTVV.

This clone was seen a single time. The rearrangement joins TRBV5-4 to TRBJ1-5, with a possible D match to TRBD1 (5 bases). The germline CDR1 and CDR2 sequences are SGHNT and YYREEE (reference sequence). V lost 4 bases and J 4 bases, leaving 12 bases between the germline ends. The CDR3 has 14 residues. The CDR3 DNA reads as TGTGCCAGCAGCCACGGGGGGGGTAATCAGCCCCAGCATTTT. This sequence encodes CASSHGGGNQPQHF.

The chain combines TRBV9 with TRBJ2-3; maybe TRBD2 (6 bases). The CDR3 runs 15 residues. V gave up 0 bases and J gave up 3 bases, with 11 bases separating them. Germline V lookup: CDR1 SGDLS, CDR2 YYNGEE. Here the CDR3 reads CASSVAGAGTDTQYF. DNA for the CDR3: TGTGCCAGCAGCGTAGCGGGAGCTGGAACAGATACGCAGTATTTT.

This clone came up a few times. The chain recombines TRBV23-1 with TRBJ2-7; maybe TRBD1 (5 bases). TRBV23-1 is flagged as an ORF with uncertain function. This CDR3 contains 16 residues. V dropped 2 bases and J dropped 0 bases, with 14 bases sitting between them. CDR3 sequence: CASSQKARDPSYEQYF. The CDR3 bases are TGCGCCAGCAGTCAAAAGGCCAGGGATCCCTCCTACGAGCAGTACTTC.

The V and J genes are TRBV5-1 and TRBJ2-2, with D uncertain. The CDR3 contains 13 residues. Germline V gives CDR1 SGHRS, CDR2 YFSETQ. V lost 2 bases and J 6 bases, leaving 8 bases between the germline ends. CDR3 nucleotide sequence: TGCGCCAGCAGCTTAATGGGTCCCGGGGAGCTGTTTTTT. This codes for CASSLMGPGELFF. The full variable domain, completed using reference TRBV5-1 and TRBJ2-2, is KAGVTQTPRYLIKTRGQQVTLSCSPISGHRSVSWYQQTPGQGLQFLFEYFSETQRNKGNFPGRFSGRQFSNSRSEMNVSTLELGDSALYLCASSLMGPGELFFGEGSRLTVL.

CDR3 sequence (DNA): TGTGCCAGCAGCCCCAGGGACAGGGACTCCTACGAGCAGTACTTC. Residues: CASSPRDRDSYEQYF. This chain links TRBV6-6 with TRBJ2-7, with 9 bases fitting TRBD1. The V and J ends lost 6 bases and 0 bases, in that order; junction bases with no gene match: 6. CDR1 is MNHNY and CDR2 is SVGAGI in the germline V gene (reference sequence). The CDR3 runs 15 residues.

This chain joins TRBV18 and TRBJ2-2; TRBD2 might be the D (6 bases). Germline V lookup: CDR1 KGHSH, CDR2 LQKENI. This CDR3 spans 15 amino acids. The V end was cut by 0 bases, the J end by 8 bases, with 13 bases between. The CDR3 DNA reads TGTGCCAGCTCACCACCGTACGGGGGAGGAGGGGAGCTGTTTTTT. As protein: CASSPPYGGGGELFF.

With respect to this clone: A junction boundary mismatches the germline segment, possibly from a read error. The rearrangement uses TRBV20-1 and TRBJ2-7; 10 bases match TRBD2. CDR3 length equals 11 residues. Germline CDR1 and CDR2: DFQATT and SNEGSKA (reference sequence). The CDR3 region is CSAREGLAADF. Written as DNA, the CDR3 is TGCAGTGCTAGAGAAGGACTAGCGGCGGACTTC.

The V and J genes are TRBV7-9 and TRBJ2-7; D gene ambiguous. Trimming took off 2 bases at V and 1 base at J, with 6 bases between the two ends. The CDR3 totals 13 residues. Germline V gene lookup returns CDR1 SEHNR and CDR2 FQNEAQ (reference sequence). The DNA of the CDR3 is TGTGCCAGCAGCTTATTAGGGTCCTACGAGCAGTACTTC. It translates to CASSLLGSYEQYF.

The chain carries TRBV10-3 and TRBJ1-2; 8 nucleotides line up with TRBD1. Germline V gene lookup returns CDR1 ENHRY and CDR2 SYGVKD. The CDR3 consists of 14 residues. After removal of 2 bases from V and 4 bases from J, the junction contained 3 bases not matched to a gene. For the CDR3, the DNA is TGTGCCATCAGTGAGGACAGGGGCGCCTATGGCTACACCTTC. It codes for CAISEDRGAYGYTF.

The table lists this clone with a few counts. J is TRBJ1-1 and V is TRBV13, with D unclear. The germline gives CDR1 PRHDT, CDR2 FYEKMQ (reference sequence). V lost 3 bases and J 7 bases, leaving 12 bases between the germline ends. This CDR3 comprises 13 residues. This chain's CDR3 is CASSFYQADEAFF. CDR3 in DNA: TGTGCCAGCAGCTTTTACCAGGCGGATGAAGCTTTCTTT.

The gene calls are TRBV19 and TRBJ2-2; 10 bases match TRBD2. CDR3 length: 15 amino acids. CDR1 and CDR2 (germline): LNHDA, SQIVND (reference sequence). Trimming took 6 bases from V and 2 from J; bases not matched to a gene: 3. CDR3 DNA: TGTGCCAGTAGGGTAGCGGGAGGAAACACCGGGGAGCTGTTTTTT. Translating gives CASRVAGGNTGELFF. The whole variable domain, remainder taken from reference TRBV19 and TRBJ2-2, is DGGITQSPKYLFRKEGQNVTLSCEQNLNHDAMYWYRQDPGQGLRLIYYSQIVNDFQKGDIAEGYSVSREKKESFPLTVTSAQKNPTAFYLCASRVAGGNTGELFFGEGSRLTVL.

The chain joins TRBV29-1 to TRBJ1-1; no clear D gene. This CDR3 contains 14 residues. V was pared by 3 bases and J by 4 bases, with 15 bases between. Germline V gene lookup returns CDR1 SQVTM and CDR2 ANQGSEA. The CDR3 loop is CSVDRSGIGTEAFF. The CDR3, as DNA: TGCAGCGTTGATCGGTCAGGCATTGGCACTGAAGCTTTCTTT.

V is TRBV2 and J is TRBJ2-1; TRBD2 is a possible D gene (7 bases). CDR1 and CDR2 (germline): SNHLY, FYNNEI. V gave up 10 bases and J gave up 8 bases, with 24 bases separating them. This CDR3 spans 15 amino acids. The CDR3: CATKGGGGSGDEQFF. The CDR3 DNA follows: TGTGCCACCAAGGGTGGGGGCGGGAGCGGAGATGAGCAGTTCTTC.